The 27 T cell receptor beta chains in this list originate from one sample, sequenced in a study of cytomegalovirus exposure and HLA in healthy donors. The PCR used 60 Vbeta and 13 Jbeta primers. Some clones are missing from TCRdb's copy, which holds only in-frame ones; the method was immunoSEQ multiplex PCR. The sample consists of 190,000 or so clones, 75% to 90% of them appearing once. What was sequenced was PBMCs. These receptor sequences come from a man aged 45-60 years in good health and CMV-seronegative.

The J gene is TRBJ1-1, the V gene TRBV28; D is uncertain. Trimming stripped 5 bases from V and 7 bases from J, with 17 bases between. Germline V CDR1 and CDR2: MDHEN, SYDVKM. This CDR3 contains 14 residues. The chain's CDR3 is CASSHPSEILEAFF. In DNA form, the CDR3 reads TGTGCCAGCAGTCACCCTTCTGAGATCCTTGAAGCTTTCTTT.

The chain's CDR3 is CASSDQGASWGLFF. As DNA, the CDR3 is TGCGCCAGCAGTGATCAGGGGGCGAGTTGGGGGCTGTTTTTT. V is TRBV10-1 and J is TRBJ1-4, with TRBD1 matching 8 bases. The CDR3 runs to 14 residues. Per the germline V gene, CDR1 is WNHNN and CDR2 is SYGVQD (reference sequence). Trimming cost V 3 bases and J 14 bases; bases outside gene matches: 11.

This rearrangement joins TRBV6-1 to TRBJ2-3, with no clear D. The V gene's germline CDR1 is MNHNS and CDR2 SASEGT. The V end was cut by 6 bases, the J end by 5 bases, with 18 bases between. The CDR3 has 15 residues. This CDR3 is CASSLVNLGLDTQYF. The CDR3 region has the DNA TGTGCCAGCAGCCTGGTTAATCTCGGTCTAGATACGCAGTATTTT.

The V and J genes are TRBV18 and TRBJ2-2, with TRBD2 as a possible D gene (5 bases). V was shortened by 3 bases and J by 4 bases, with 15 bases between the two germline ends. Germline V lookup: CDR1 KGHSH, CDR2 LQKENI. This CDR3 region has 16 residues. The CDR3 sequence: CASSPTGGRRTGELFF. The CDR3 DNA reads TGTGCCAGCTCACCCACTGGAGGACGTCGCACCGGGGAGCTGTTTTTT.

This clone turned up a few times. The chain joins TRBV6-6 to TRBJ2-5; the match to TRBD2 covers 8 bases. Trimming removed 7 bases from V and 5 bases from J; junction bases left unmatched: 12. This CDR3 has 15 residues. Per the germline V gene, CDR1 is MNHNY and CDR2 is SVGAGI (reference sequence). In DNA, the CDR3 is TGTGCCAGCATCTTCGGGGGGGCCCAGATGGAGACCCAGTACTTC. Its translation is CASIFGGAQMETQYF.

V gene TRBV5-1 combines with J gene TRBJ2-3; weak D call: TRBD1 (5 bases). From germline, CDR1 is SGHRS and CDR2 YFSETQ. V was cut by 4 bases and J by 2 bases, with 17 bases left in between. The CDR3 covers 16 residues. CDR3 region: CASSPRGPTVTDTQYF. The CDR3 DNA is TGCGCCAGCAGCCCCCGAGGACCGACAGTCACAGATACGCAGTATTTT. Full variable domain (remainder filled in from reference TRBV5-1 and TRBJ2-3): KAGVTQTPRYLIKTRGQQVTLSCSPISGHRSVSWYQQTPGQGLQFLFEYFSETQRNKGNFPGRFSGRQFSNSRSEMNVSTLELGDSALYLCASSPRGPTVTDTQYFGPGTRLTVL.

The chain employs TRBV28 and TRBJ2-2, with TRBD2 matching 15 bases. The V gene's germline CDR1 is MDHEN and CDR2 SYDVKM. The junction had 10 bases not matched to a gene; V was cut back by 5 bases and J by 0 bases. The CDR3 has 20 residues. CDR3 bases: TGTGCCAGCAGTAACTTTCCGGGACTAGCGGGAGGCTCGAACACCGGGGAGCTGTTTTTT. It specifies CASSNFPGLAGGSNTGELFF.

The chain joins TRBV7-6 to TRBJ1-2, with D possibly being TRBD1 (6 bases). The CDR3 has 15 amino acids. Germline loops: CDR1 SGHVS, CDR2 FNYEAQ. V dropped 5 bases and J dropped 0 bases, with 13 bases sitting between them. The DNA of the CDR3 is TGTGCCAGCAGCACCGGGACAAGAGCTAACTATGGCTACACCTTC. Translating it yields CASSTGTRANYGYTF.

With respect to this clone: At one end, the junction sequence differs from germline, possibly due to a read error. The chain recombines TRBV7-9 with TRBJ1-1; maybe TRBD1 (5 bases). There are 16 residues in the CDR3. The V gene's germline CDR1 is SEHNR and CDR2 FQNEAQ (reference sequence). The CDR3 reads CSSSPKGRGQNTEAFF. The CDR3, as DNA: TGTTCCAGCAGCCCGAAAGGGAGGGGCCAAAACACTGAAGCTTTCTTT.

DNA of the CDR3: TGTGCCAGCAGTTCGCCGGGACAGAATCAGCCCCAGCATTTT. As protein: CASSSPGQNQPQHF. The chain links TRBV28 to TRBJ1-5; 7 nucleotides line up with TRBD1. The ends lost 4 bases at V and 4 bases at J; junction bases unmatched: 4. CDR3 length: 14 residues. CDR1 and CDR2 (germline): MDHEN, SYDVKM.

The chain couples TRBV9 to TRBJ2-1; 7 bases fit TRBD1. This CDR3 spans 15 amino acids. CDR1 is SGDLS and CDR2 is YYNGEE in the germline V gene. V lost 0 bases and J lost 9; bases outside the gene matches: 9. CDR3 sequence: CASSVVVGGRGEQFF. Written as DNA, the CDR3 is TGTGCCAGCAGCGTAGTAGTAGGGGGCCGTGGTGAGCAGTTCTTC.

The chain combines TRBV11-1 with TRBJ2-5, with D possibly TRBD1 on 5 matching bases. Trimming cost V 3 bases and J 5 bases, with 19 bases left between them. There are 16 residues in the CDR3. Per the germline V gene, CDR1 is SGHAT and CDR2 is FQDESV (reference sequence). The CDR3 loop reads CASSFFSGMLGETQYF. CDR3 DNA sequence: TGTGCCAGCAGCTTTTTTTCAGGGATGTTAGGGGAGACCCAGTACTTC. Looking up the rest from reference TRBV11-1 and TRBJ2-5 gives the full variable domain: EAEVAQSPRYKITEKSQAVAFWCDPISGHATLYWYRQILGQGPELLVQFQDESVVDDSQLPKDRFSAERLKGVDSTLKIQPAELGDSAMYLCASSFFSGMLGETQYFGPGTRLLVL.

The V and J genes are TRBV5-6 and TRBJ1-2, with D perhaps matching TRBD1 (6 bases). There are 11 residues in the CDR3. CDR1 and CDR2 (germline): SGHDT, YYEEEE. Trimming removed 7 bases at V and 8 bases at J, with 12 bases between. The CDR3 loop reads CASSQGFGYTF. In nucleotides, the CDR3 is TGTGCCAGCTCTCAGGGGTTCGGCTACACCTTC.

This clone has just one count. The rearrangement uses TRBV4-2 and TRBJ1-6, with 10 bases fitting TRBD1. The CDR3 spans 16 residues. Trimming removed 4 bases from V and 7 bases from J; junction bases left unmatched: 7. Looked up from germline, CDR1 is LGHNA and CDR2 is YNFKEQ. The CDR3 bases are TGTGCCAGCAGCCCGACGACAGGGGGCAACAATTCACCCCTCCACTTT. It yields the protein CASSPTTGGNNSPLHF.

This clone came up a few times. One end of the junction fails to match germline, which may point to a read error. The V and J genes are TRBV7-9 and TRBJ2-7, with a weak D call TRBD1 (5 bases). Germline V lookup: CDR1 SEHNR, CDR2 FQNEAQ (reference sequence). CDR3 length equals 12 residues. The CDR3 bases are TGTTCCAGCAGCTTAGACAGTCACGAGCAGTACTTC. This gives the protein CSSSLDSHEQYF. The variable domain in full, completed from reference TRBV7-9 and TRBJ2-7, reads DTGVSQNPRHKITKRGQNVTFRCDPISEHNRLYWYRQTLGQGPEFLTYFQNEAQLEKSRLLSDRFSAERPKGSFSTLEIQRTEQGDSAMYLCSSSLDSHEQYFGPGTRLTVT.

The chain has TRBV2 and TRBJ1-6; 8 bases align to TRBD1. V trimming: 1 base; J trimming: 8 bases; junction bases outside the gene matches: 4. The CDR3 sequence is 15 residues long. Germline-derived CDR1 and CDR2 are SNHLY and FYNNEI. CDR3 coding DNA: TGTGCCAGCAGTGAAGGGACAGGGCTTGATTCACCCCTCCACTTT. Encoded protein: CASSEGTGLDSPLHF.

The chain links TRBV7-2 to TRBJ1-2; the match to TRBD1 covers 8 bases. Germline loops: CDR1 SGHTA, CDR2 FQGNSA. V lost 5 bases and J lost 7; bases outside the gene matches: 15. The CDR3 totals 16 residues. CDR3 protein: CASSAGVGQGVSGYTF. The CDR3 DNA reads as TGTGCCAGCAGCGCGGGAGTTGGACAGGGAGTCTCTGGCTACACCTTC.

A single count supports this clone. The CDR3 bases are TGTGCCACCAGCAGAAGAATCGGGACAGGGAGCTTTTATAGCAATCAGCCCCAGCATTTT. It translates to CATSRRIGTGSFYSNQPQHF. This sequence joins TRBV15 and TRBJ1-5, with TRBD1 matching over 9 bases. CDR3 length: 20 amino acids. V was clipped by 2 bases and J by 0 bases; unmatched bases: 14. Germline-derived CDR1 and CDR2 are LNHNV and YYDKDF (reference sequence).

The CDR3: CASSLERHTEAFF. CDR3 nucleotide sequence: TGTGCCAGCAGCTTAGAGAGGCACACTGAAGCTTTCTTT. The chain carries TRBV7-8 and TRBJ1-1, with D unresolved. Germline V gene data show CDR1 as SGHVS and CDR2 as FQNEAQ. The length of the CDR3 is 13 residues. Trimming took 1 base from V and 3 from J, leaving 6 bases between them.

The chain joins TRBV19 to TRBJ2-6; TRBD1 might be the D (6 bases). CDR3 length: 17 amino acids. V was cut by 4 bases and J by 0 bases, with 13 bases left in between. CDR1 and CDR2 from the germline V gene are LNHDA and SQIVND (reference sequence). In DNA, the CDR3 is TGTGCCAGTAGTAAGGGGGACACTAGCTCTGGGGCCAACGTCCTGACTTTC. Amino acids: CASSKGDTSSGANVLTF. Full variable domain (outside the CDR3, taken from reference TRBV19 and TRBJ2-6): DGGITQSPKYLFRKEGQNVTLSCEQNLNHDAMYWYRQDPGQGLRLIYYSQIVNDFQKGDIAEGYSVSREKKESFPLTVTSAQKNPTAFYLCASSKGDTSSGANVLTFGAGSRLTVL.

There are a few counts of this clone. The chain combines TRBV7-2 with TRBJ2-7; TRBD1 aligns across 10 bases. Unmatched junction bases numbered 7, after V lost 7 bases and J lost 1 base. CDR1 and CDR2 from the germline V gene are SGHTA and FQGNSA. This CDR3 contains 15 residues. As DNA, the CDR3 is TGTGCCAGCAAATCACAGGGACAGGGGTCCTACGAGCAGTACTTC. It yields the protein CASKSQGQGSYEQYF. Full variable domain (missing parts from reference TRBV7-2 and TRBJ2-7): GAGVSQSPSNKVTEKGKDVELRCDPISGHTALYWYRQSLGQGLEFLIYFQGNSAPDKSGLPSDRFSAERTGGSVSTLTIQRTQQEDSAVYLCASKSQGQGSYEQYFGPGTRLTVT.

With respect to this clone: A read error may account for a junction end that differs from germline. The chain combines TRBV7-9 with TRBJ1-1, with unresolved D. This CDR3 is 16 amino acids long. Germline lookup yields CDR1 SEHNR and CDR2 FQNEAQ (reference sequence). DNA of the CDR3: TGTTCCAGCAGCGCCCCACCCCGATTGGGAGGAGGTGAAGCTTTCTTT. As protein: CSSSAPPRLGGGEAFF.

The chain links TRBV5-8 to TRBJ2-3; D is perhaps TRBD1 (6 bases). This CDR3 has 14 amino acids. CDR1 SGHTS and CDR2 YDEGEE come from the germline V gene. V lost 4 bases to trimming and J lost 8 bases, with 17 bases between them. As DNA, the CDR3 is TGTGCCAGCAGCCCGTCAGGGGTTCGCGGTACGCAGTATTTT. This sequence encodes CASSPSGVRGTQYF.

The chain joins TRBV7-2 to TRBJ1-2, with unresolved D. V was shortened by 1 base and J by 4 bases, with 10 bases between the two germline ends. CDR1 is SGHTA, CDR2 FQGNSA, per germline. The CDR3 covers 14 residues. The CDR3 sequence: CASSLERSLYGYTF. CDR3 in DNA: TGTGCCAGCAGCTTAGAACGGAGTCTCTATGGCTACACCTTC.

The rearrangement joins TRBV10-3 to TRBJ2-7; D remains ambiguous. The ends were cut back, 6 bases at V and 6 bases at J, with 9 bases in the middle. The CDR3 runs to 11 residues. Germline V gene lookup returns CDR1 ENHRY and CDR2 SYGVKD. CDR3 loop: CAISSEVEQYF. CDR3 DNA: TGTGCCATCAGCAGTGAAGTCGAGCAGTACTTC.

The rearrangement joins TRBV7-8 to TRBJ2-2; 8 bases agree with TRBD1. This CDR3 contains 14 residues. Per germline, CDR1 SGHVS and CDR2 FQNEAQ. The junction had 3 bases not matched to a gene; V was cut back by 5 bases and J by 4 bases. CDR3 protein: CASSRQGPTGELFF. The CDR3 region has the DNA TGTGCCAGCAGCCGACAGGGGCCCACCGGGGAGCTGTTTTTT.

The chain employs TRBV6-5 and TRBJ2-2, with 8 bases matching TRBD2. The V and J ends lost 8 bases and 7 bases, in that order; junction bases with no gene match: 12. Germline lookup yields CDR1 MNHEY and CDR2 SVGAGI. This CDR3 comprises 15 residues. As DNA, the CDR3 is TGTGCCAGCCTACCCCCGGGGGGGAGTAACGGGGAGCTGTTTTTT. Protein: CASLPPGGSNGELFF.